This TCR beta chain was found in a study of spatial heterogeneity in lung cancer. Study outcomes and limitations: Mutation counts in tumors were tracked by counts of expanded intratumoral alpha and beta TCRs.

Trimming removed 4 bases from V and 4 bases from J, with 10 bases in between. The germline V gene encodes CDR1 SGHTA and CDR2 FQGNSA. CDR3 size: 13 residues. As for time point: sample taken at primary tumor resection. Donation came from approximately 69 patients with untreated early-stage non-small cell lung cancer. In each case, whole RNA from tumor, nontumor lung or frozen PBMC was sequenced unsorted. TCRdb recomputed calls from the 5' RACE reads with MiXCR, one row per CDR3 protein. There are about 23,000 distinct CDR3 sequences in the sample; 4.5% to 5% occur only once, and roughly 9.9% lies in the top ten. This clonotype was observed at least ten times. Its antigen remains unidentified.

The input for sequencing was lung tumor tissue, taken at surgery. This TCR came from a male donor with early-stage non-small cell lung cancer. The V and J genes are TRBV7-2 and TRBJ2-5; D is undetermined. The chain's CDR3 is CASSSPAIETQYF. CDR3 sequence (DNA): TGTGCCAGCAGCTCCCCAGCGATAGAGACCCAGTACTTC.